One and the same sample provided the 18 T cell receptor beta chains below, sequenced in a study of T cells in Graves' hyperthyroidism and ophthalmopathy. Using RNA transcripts as the source, TCR beta CDR3 regions were amplified. First-round RT-PCR of the TCR CDR3 relied on the HTBI primer set. TCRdb used MiXCR to reprocess the multiplex PCR reads, holding one entry per CDR3 protein. The table includes approximately 400,000 distinct CDR3 sequences, about 14% detected once. Sequencing was performed on blood. The receptors were sampled from a woman younger than 45 with Graves' ophthalmopathy.

The chain employs TRBV7-2 and TRBJ1-1; D unresolved. Trimming removed 3 bases from V and 4 bases from J, with 12 bases in between. Germline V gives CDR1 SGHTA, CDR2 FQGNSA. The CDR3 has 14 residues. The CDR3 reads CASSLVRQGTEAFF. The CDR3, as DNA: TGTGCCAGCAGCTTGGTTCGACAAGGCACTGAAGCTTTCTTT.

This clonotype was observed a handful of times. A much larger clone is a single base away; this may be a read error. J is TRBJ1-4 and V is TRBV3-1, with D maybe TRBD1 (5 bases). Germline CDR1 LGHDT, CDR2 YNNKEL (reference sequence). The CDR3 length is 14 residues. CDR3 protein: CASSHGKMGEKLSF. Written as DNA, the CDR3 is TGTGCCAGCAGCCATGGAAAGATGGGGGAAAAACTGTCTTTT. The variable domain in full, with the rest retrieved from reference TRBV3-1 and TRBJ1-4, is DTAVSQTPKYLVTQMGNDKSIKCEQNLGHDTMYWYKQDSKKFLKIMFSYNNKELIINETVPNRFSPKSPDKAHLNLHINSLELGDSAVYFCASSHGKMGEKLSFGSGTQLSVL.

This clonotype was seen repeatedly, ten times or more. V gene TRBV20-1 combines with J gene TRBJ2-1; 8 bases are shared with TRBD2. The CDR3 contains 17 residues. J gave up 4 bases and V 5 bases, and 16 bases lay outside the gene matches. Germline loops: CDR1 DFQATT, CDR2 SNEGSKA (reference sequence). The CDR3 DNA is TGCAGTGCTCAGCCCGCCCGGAAGCGGGGGACTTACAATGAGCAGTTCTTC. It yields the protein CSAQPARKRGTYNEQFF.

This clonotype was seen ten or more times. The chain recombines TRBV20-1 with TRBJ1-1; D is unresolved. Germline V CDR1 and CDR2: DFQATT, SNEGSKA (reference sequence). This CDR3 region has 15 residues. The V gene lost 0 bases and the J gene lost 1 base, with 12 bases spanning the gap. The CDR3, as DNA: TGCAGTGCTAGAGATGTCCGGACCCCGAACACTGAAGCTTTCTTT. Translated: CSARDVRTPNTEAFF.

This clonotype was detected many times. One end of the junction is discordant with germline, which a read error may explain. The chain recombines TRBV7-7 with TRBJ2-1; the D is unclear. Germline V lookup: CDR1 SSHAT, CDR2 FNYEAQ (reference sequence). The CDR3 runs 14 residues. The CDR3 here is CASSLVPGRNEQFF. The DNA for the CDR3 is TGTGCTAGCAGCTTAGTCCCAGGACGGAATGAGCAGTTCTTC.

The table lists this clonotype with a few counts. The chain has TRBV5-4 and TRBJ2-7; no clear D. CDR1 is SGHNT, CDR2 YYREEE, per germline (reference sequence). Trimming took 4 bases from V and 5 from J, leaving 13 bases between them. The CDR3 covers 13 residues. The CDR3 is CASSPAPGNEQYF. The CDR3 coding sequence is TGTGCCAGCAGCCCGGCCCCAGGTAACGAGCAGTACTTC.

This clonotype was seen at least ten times. The CDR3 DNA reads TGTGCCAGCAGCCCCTGGGACACCGTCTACGAGCAGTACTTC. Amino acid sequence: CASSPWDTVYEQYF. The genes are TRBV7-8 and TRBJ2-7, with TRBD1 as a possible D gene (6 bases). The length of the CDR3 is 14 residues. V lost 5 bases and J 3 bases, leaving 14 bases between the germline ends. Germline CDR1 SGHVS, CDR2 FQNEAQ.

The chain combines TRBV27 with TRBJ1-2, with D possibly matching TRBD1 (6 bases). Trimming pared 3 bases from V and 6 bases from J, leaving 20 bases between. In germline, CDR1 is MNHEY, CDR2 SMNVEV (reference sequence). The CDR3 length is 16 residues. CDR3 sequence (DNA): TGTGCCAGCAGTTTCGGGGGGCGCCTCCCTATTGATGGCTACACCTTC. This gives the protein CASSFGGRLPIDGYTF.

This clonotype was detected once. The CDR3 protein is CASSVDGNTYEQYF. The CDR3 bases are TGTGCCAGCAGCGTAGACGGGAATACCTACGAGCAGTACTTC. The chain uses TRBV9 and TRBJ2-7; possible D gene TRBD2, 5 bases. The CDR3 is 14 residues long. V lost 0 bases and J lost 2, with 9 bases in between. CDR1 is SGDLS and CDR2 is YYNGEE in the germline V gene.

In regard to this clonotype: The CDR3 does not close with the conserved phenylalanine or tryptophan, likely indicating a read error. The rearrangement joins TRBV6-1 to TRBJ2-7; 12 bases are a match to TRBD2. There are 15 residues in the CDR3. Germline values: CDR1 MNHNS, CDR2 SASEGT. Trimming at V came to 5 bases and at J to 1 base, leaving 3 bases not matched to a gene. The CDR3 DNA reads as TGTGCCAGCAGTACACTAGCGGGGGGTTCCTACGAGCAGTACTCC. Residues: CASSTLAGGSYEQYS.

Of note for this clonotype: A much larger clone is a single base away; this may be a read error. This chain uses TRBV10-3 with TRBJ2-7, with D unclear. Germline CDR1 reads ENHRY; CDR2 reads SYGVKD. There are 15 residues in the CDR3. The chain's CDR3 is CAISDLVFEFYGQYF. For the CDR3, the DNA is TGTGCCATCAGTGATTTGGTTTTCGAGTTCTACGGGCAGTACTTC.

This clonotype came up many times. The V and J genes are TRBV12-3 or TRBV12-4 and TRBJ1-4; unclear D gene. The CDR3 length is 16 residues. Trimming took off 7 bases at V and 8 bases at J, with 23 bases between the two ends. The CDR3 DNA reads TGTGCCAGCACCAACACGGGTGGGCGGTCCCGGGAAAAACTGTTTTTT. It is translated as CASTNTGGRSREKLFF.

This clonotype was detected ten times or more. This chain links TRBV7-2 with TRBJ2-7, with 8 bases matching TRBD1. The CDR3 runs 15 residues. The ends lost 5 bases at V and 6 bases at J; junction bases unmatched: 12. Germline CDR1 is SGHTA and CDR2 is FQGNSA. The CDR3 region has the DNA TGTGCCAGCAGCCCCGAACGCAGGGGGCACTCCGAGCAGTACTTC. The encoded protein is CASSPERRGHSEQYF.

As concerns this clonotype: Being one base from a much bigger clone, this may be a read error. V is TRBV6-5 and J is TRBJ2-7, with D tentatively TRBD1 or TRBD2 (6 bases each). The J call may be wrong; the DNA end is better matched by TRBJ2-1. This CDR3 is 15 amino acids long. Looked up from germline, CDR1 is MNHEY and CDR2 is SVGAGI. CDR3 sequence: CASSSTAGGSYEQFF. The CDR3 DNA reads as TGTGCCAGCAGTTCGACCGCCGGGGGCTCCTACGAGCAGTTCTTC.

The sample holds one count of this clonotype. No DNA is shown, since the ends of the CDR3 on it are uncertain; the CDR3 is the one TCRdb lists. V and J are TRBV7-3 and TRBJ1-6. The CDR3 totals 13 residues, both ends included. Germline V lookup: CDR1 SGHTA, CDR2 FQGTGA. The CDR3 protein is CASSFGSGSPLHF.

This clonotype has at least ten counts. The chain combines TRBV20-1 with TRBJ1-1; 9 bases align to TRBD1. This CDR3 is 14 amino acids long. Unmatched junction bases numbered 9, after V lost 6 bases and J lost 4 bases. Germline-derived CDR1 and CDR2 are DFQATT and SNEGSKA (reference sequence). DNA of the CDR3: TGCAGTGCCACTGAACAGGGGGCGGCCACTGAAGCTTTCTTT. It encodes CSATEQGAATEAFF.

This clonotype showed up just a few times. The rearrangement joins TRBV7-9 to TRBJ1-6, with 7 positions matching TRBD1. In germline, CDR1 is SEHNR, CDR2 FQNEAQ (reference sequence). The CDR3 loop spans 15 amino acids. Trimming took 6 bases from V and 9 from J; bases not matched to a gene: 11. As DNA, the CDR3 is TGTGCCAGCAGTTTTGACAGGGACAAAGGTTCACCCCTCCACTTT. Amino acid sequence: CASSFDRDKGSPLHF.

This clonotype was counted a few times. The chain combines TRBV19 with TRBJ2-5; TRBD1 matches 7 bases. The CDR3 has 13 residues. CDR1 and CDR2 (germline): LNHDA, SQIVND (reference sequence). Trimming cost V 8 bases and J 4 bases; bases outside gene matches: 7. The CDR3 nucleotides read TGTGCCAGTCAGGACAGGCCTAGAGAGACCCAGTACTTC. Translated, it gives CASQDRPRETQYF.